The 10 T cell receptor beta chains in this list originate from one sample, sequenced in a study of blood T cell repertoires in COVID-19. Clones were sequenced by immunoSEQ multiplex PCR, and TCRdb holds only the in-frame ones, with some missing. The table includes around 500,000 clones, approximately 91% detected once. Sequencing input: PBMCs or T cells enriched from blood (not recorded which). These receptors were obtained from a woman aged 55-69 years who had recovered from COVID-19.

The genes are TRBV19 and TRBJ1-5, with 12 positions matching TRBD1. V was clipped by 3 bases and J by 1 base; unmatched bases: 7. The CDR3 contains 18 residues. Germline-derived CDR1 and CDR2 are LNHDA and SQIVND (reference sequence). CDR3 nucleotide sequence: TGTGCCAGTAGTATGAGTGGGACAGGGGGCCGAAGCAATCAGCCCCAGCATTTT. This encodes CASSMSGTGGRSNQPQHF.

The V gene is TRBV19, the J gene TRBJ1-5; 10 bases fit TRBD1. This CDR3 is 18 amino acids long. Trimming removed 8 bases from V and 0 bases from J; junction bases left unmatched: 13. Germline V gene sequence: CDR1 LNHDA, CDR2 SQIVND (reference sequence). The CDR3 region has the DNA TGTGCCAGTTTGCCGTGGGGACAGGGGACTTATAGCAATCAGCCCCAGCATTTT. Its translation: CASLPWGQGTYSNQPQHF.

The chain employs TRBV4-1 and TRBJ2-7; TRBD1 agrees at 9 bases. Germline trimming cut 0 bases from V and 4 bases from J; bases unmatched to any gene: 10. The CDR3 sequence is 17 residues long. Germline lookup yields CDR1 MGHRA and CDR2 YSYEKL. DNA of the CDR3: TGCGCCAGCAGCCAAGATTCCTTTGGGACAGGGTTATACGAGCAGTACTTC. Translation: CASSQDSFGTGLYEQYF.

The chain couples TRBV9 to TRBJ2-2; D gene uncertain. In germline, CDR1 is SGDLS, CDR2 YYNGEE. There are 15 residues in the CDR3. V dropped 1 base and J dropped 7 bases, with 14 bases sitting between them. CDR3 nucleotide sequence: TGTGCCAGCAGCGTAATAGAATTCCCGCGCGGGGAGCTGTTTTTT. Its protein is CASSVIEFPRGELFF.

The rearrangement joins TRBV28 to TRBJ2-6; 8 nucleotides match TRBD1. After removal of 2 bases from V and 4 bases from J, the junction contained 13 bases not matched to a gene. This CDR3 is 19 amino acids long. CDR1 is MDHEN and CDR2 is SYDVKM in the germline V gene. In DNA form, the CDR3 reads TGTGCCAGCAGTTTACTCGTCGTTCAGGGGGCGACAGGGGCCAACGTCCTGACTTTC. The encoded protein is CASSLLVVQGATGANVLTF.

CDR3 protein: CASSLEGVGSYNEQFF. CDR3 sequence (DNA): TGTGCCAGCAGCTTGGAAGGGGTGGGCTCCTACAATGAGCAGTTCTTC. The chain carries TRBV5-4 and TRBJ2-1; weak D call: TRBD1 (5 bases). V was pared by 0 bases and J by 0 bases, with 10 bases between. The length of the CDR3 is 16 residues. Per germline, CDR1 SGHNT and CDR2 YYREEE (reference sequence).

The rearrangement uses TRBV11-2 and TRBJ2-7; no reliable D call. The CDR3 has 13 amino acids. Germline V lookup: CDR1 SGHAT, CDR2 FQNNGV. Deletions cut 4 bases from V and 2 bases from J, with 9 bases between. CDR3 sequence: CASSSSPPYEQYV. In nucleotides, the CDR3 is TGTGCCAGCAGCTCCTCCCCCCCCTACGAGCAGTACGTC.

This clone was seen only once. In the same sample, other DNA sequences code for this CDR3. DNA for the CDR3: TGTGCCAGCAGCCCTAACACCGGGGAGCTGTTTTTT. It translates to CASSPNTGELFF. This chain links TRBV9 with TRBJ2-2; D remains unclear. The V end lost 4 bases, the J end lost 2 bases, and 3 bases lay between the germline ends. This CDR3 region has 12 residues. In germline, CDR1 is SGDLS, CDR2 YYNGEE.

Turning to this clone: Other DNA sequences in the same sample also yield this CDR3. The chain is built from TRBV5-1 and TRBJ2-5; 9 nucleotides agree with TRBD1. The CDR3 is 16 residues long. After removal of 0 bases from V and 2 bases from J, the junction contained 5 bases not matched to a gene. The germline CDR1 and CDR2 sequences are SGHRS and YFSETQ. CDR3 residues: CASSLGGTGSQETQYF. CDR3 in DNA: TGCGCCAGCAGCTTGGGAGGGACAGGGAGTCAAGAGACCCAGTACTTC. The full variable domain, completed using reference TRBV5-1 and TRBJ2-5, is KAGVTQTPRYLIKTRGQQVTLSCSPISGHRSVSWYQQTPGQGLQFLFEYFSETQRNKGNFPGRFSGRQFSNSRSEMNVSTLELGDSALYLCASSLGGTGSQETQYFGPGTRLLVL.

This chain joins TRBV30 and TRBJ1-1; no clear D. The CDR3 has 15 residues. The V end was cut by 4 bases, the J end by 3 bases, with 18 bases between. Looked up from germline, CDR1 is GTSNPN and CDR2 is SVGIG (reference sequence). This chain's CDR3 is CAWTPTIGVDTEAFF. CDR3 DNA: TGTGCCTGGACCCCGACTATTGGGGTCGACACTGAAGCTTTCTTT.